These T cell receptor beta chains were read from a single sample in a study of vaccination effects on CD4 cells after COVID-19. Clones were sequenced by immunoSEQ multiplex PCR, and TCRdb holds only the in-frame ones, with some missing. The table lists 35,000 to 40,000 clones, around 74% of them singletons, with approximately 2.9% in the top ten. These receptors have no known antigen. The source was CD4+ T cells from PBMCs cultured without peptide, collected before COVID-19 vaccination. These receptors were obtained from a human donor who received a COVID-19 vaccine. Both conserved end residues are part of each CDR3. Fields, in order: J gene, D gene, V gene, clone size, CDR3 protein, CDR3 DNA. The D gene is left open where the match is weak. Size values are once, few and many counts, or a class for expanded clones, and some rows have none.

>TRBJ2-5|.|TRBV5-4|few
CASSSPGTQQETQYF
TGTGCCAGCAGCTCCCCCGGGACTCAACAAGAGACCCAGTACTTC
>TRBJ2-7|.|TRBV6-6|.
CATLRGYPYEQYF
TGTGCCACCCTAAGGGGGTACCCCTACGAGCAGTACTTC
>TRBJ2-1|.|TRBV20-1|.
CSAQTRWEQFF
TGCAGTGCTCAGACTAGATGGGAGCAGTTCTTC
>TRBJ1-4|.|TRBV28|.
CASSPHKDEKLFF
TGTGCCAGCAGTCCCCACAAGGATGAAAAACTGTTTTTT
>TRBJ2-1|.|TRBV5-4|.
CASSLGGLQFF
TGTGCCAGCAGCTTGGGGGGGCTACAGTTCTTC
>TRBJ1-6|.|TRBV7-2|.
CASSSGNNSPLHF
TGTGCCAGCAGCTCAGGGAATAATTCACCCCTCCACTTT
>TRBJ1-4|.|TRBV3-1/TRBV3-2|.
CASSQVLGEKLFF
TGTGCCAGCAGCCAAGTATTGGGGGAAAAACTGTTTTTT
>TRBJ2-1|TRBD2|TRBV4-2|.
CASSPQRATSNFNEQFF
TGTGCCAGCAGCCCCCAGCGGGCGACTAGCAACTTCAATGAGCAGTTCTTC
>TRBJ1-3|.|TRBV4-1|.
CASSQNSLNGNTIYF
TGCGCCAGCAGCCAAAACTCCCTTAACGGAAACACCATATATTTT
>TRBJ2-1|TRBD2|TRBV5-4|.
CASSLGTSGRAVNEQFF
TGTGCCAGCAGCCTAGGGACTAGCGGGAGAGCAGTCAATGAGCAGTTCTTC
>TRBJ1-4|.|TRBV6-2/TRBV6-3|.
CASSPKGRLATNEKLFF
TGTGCCAGCAGTCCGAAGGGAAGACTGGCAACTAATGAAAAACTGTTTTTT
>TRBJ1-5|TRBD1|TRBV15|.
CATRADRVLSNQPQHF
TGTGCCACCAGGGCAGACAGGGTTTTAAGCAATCAGCCCCAGCATTTT
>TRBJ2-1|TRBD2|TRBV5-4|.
CASRHGTSGRQNEQFF
TGTGCCAGCAGGCACGGGACTAGCGGGAGGCAGAATGAGCAGTTCTTC
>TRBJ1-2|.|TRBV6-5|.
CASSYSDSYGYTF
TGTGCCAGCAGTTACTCGGATTCCTATGGCTACACCTTC
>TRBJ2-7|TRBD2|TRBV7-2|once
CASSSASGGAYEQYF
TGTGCCAGCAGCTCCGCTAGCGGGGGGGCCTACGAGCAGTACTTC
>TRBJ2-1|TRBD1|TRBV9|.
CASSVGWSDRSSYNEQFF
TGTGCCAGCAGCGTAGGGTGGTCGGACAGGAGCTCCTACAATGAGCAGTTCTTC
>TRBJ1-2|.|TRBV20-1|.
CSAAYYGYTF
TGCAGTGCTGCTTACTATGGCTACACCTTC
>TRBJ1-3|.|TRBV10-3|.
CAKSAGVSSGNTIYF
TGTGCCAAAAGCGCGGGGGTCTCCTCTGGAAACACCATATATTTT
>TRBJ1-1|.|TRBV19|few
CASRPRDIKRDTEAFF
TGTGCCAGTAGACCCCGGGACATAAAGCGAGACACTGAAGCTTTCTTT
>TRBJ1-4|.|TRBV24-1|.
CATSPGSDRINEKLFF
TGTGCCACCAGCCCTGGGTCCGACAGAATTAATGAAAAACTGTTTTTT
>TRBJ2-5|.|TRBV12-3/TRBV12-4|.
CASRRSPPLSQYF
TGTGCCAGCCGGAGAAGTCCTCCATTGAGCCAGTACTTC
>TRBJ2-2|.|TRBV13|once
CASSLGQLTNTGELFF
TGTGCCAGCAGCTTAGGACAGCTAACGAACACCGGGGAGCTGTTTTTT
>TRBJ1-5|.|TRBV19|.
CASSIGGSYSNQPQHF
TGTGCCAGTAGTATAGGCGGCAGTTATAGCAATCAGCCCCAGCATTTT
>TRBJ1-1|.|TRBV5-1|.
CASSRRGDTEAFF
TGCGCCAGCAGCCGAAGGGGAGACACTGAAGCTTTCTTT
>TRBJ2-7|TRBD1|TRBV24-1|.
CATSDFRTGGDEQYF
TGTGCCACCAGTGATTTTCGGACAGGGGGCGACGAGCAGTACTTC
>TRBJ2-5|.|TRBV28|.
CASSFTQTQYF
TGTGCCAGCAGTTTTACACAGACCCAGTACTTC
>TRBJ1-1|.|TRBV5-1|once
CASSSGPGSEAFF
TGCGCCAGCAGCTCCGGACCAGGGTCTGAAGCTTTCTTT
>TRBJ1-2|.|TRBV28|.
CASGAREGGYTF
TGTGCCAGCGGTGCCCGGGAGGGGGGCTACACCTTC